A single sample is the source of the 32 T cell receptor beta chains below, sequenced in a study of cytomegalovirus exposure and HLA in healthy donors. Primers for the PCR totalled 60 Vbeta and 13 Jbeta. Sequencing was performed with immunoSEQ multiplex PCR; in TCRdb, only in-frame clones are kept and a portion is missing. The profile shows 210,000 or so clones, around 81% of them singletons. The sample consisted of PBMCs. The receptors were gathered from a woman aged 45-60 years in good health and CMV-seropositive.

The genes are TRBV11-2 and TRBJ1-1; TRBD1 matches 8 bases. V was pared by 2 bases and J by 6 bases, with 11 bases of the junction left unmatched. The germline gives CDR1 SGHAT, CDR2 FQNNGV. The CDR3 length is 16 residues. The chain's CDR3 is CASSLPRQGRKPEAFF. The CDR3 region has the DNA TGTGCCAGCAGCTTACCTCGACAGGGGAGGAAGCCTGAAGCTTTCTTT.

J is TRBJ2-3 and V is TRBV28, with TRBD2 as a possible D gene (6 bases). V was shortened by 5 bases and J by 2 bases, with 17 bases between the two germline ends. The germline V gene has CDR1 MDHEN and CDR2 SYDVKM. This CDR3 is 16 amino acids long. The DNA for the CDR3 is TGTGCCAGCAGTCTCCGGGGGAGGCGGGCCACAGATACGCAGTATTTT. Amino acid sequence: CASSLRGRRATDTQYF.

As for this clone: The junction differs from germline at one of its ends, possibly a read error. The genes are TRBV7-9 and TRBJ1-1; D possibly corresponds to TRBD1 (6 bases). CDR3 size: 15 residues. Germline assignment: CDR1 SEHNR and CDR2 FQNEAQ (reference sequence). CDR3 in DNA: TGTTCCAGCAGCTCGACGACAGGACGGAACACTGAAGCTTTCTTT. It is translated as CSSSSTTGRNTEAFF.

The chain links TRBV7-9 to TRBJ1-4, with 8 bases aligning to TRBD1. Germline CDR1 and CDR2: SEHNR and FQNEAQ (reference sequence). There are 14 residues in the CDR3. With 8 bases clipped from V and 5 bases from J, the junction kept 7 bases outside the gene matches. The DNA for the CDR3 is TGTGCCAGCGGCCATCGGACAGGGAATGAAAAACTGTTTTTT. Translated, it gives CASGHRTGNEKLFF.

The rearrangement uses TRBV6-6 and TRBJ2-1; D is unresolved. Trimming removed 0 bases at V and 6 bases at J, with 6 bases between. The germline gives CDR1 MNHNY, CDR2 SVGAGI (reference sequence). This CDR3 region has 13 residues. The DNA of the CDR3 is TGTGCCAGCAGTTACTCGACAAGCAATGAGCAGTTCTTC. The encoded protein is CASSYSTSNEQFF.

This clone is a singleton in its sample. CDR3: CASSYMGQGADEQFF. CDR3 DNA sequence: TGTGCCAGCAGTTACATGGGACAGGGGGCGGATGAGCAGTTCTTC. V gene TRBV6-6 combines with J gene TRBJ2-1; TRBD1 matches 12 bases. Germline loops: CDR1 MNHNY, CDR2 SVGAGI (reference sequence). V was clipped by 2 bases and J by 8 bases; unmatched bases: 4. This CDR3 comprises 15 residues.

The chain recombines TRBV7-9 with TRBJ1-4, with TRBD1 identical over 7 bases. Germline V gene lookup returns CDR1 SEHNR and CDR2 FQNEAQ (reference sequence). V was pared by 5 bases and J by 8 bases, with 11 bases of the junction left unmatched. The length of the CDR3 is 15 residues. The DNA of the CDR3 is TGTGCCAGCAGCCCACGCCGACAGGGTGGAGAAAAACTGTTTTTT. Its translation: CASSPRRQGGEKLFF.

This clone appeared once. This chain connects TRBV7-2 to TRBJ2-5; D is possibly TRBD1 (5 bases). The CDR3 has 14 residues. CDR1 SGHTA and CDR2 FQGNSA come from the germline V gene. Between the trimmed V and J ends, which lost 0 bases and 3 bases, there was a span of 8 bases. This chain's CDR3 is CASSLAAGKETQYF. The CDR3, as DNA: TGTGCCAGCAGCTTAGCGGCAGGGAAAGAGACCCAGTACTTC.

V and J are TRBV11-2 and TRBJ1-6; D uncertain. Looked up from germline, CDR1 is SGHAT and CDR2 is FQNNGV. This CDR3 is 15 amino acids long. The germline V and J ends were trimmed by 1 base and 7 bases, with 11 bases remaining between them. The CDR3 sequence is CASSLGGQVNSPLHF. Written as DNA, the CDR3 is TGTGCCAGCAGCTTAGGAGGGCAGGTCAATTCACCCCTCCACTTT.

This clone was seen a handful of times. The CDR3 nucleotides are TGTGCCAGCGGAGAAAGCTCCTATAATTCACCCCTCCACTTT. Its translation: CASGESSYNSPLHF. The V call is TRBV6-6, the J call TRBJ1-6; no clear D. CDR3 length: 14 amino acids. CDR1 and CDR2 (germline): MNHNY, SVGAGI (reference sequence). Trimming left V 8 bases short and J 0 bases short, with 8 bases between.

This chain uses TRBV2 with TRBJ1-4, with 7 bases matching TRBD1. CDR3 length equals 17 residues. Germline V gene lookup returns CDR1 SNHLY and CDR2 FYNNEI. J lost 3 bases, V lost 7 bases, and 14 bases had no gene match. CDR3 protein: CASTKQGPVLPNEKLFF. The CDR3 coding sequence is TGTGCCAGCACCAAACAGGGGCCGGTACTCCCTAATGAAAAACTGTTTTTT.

This clone was seen a single time. The V gene is TRBV29-1, the J gene TRBJ1-6; a weak D match, TRBD1 (5 bases). The CDR3 has 14 amino acids. V lost 6 bases to trimming and J lost 3 bases, with 12 bases between them. CDR1 SQVTM and CDR2 ANQGSEA come from the germline V gene. CDR3 nucleotides: TGCAGCGTGCAACCGGGGGACTATAATTCACCCCTCCACTTT. It translates to CSVQPGDYNSPLHF.

The rearrangement joins TRBV10-3 to TRBJ2-1; 8 nucleotides match TRBD1. Per germline, CDR1 ENHRY and CDR2 SYGVKD. The CDR3 loop spans 16 amino acids. The ends lost 3 bases at V and 3 bases at J; junction bases unmatched: 7. CDR3 sequence: CAISDPGQVNYNEQFF. The DNA for the CDR3 is TGTGCCATCAGTGACCCGGGACAGGTAAACTACAATGAGCAGTTCTTC.

The chain links TRBV30 to TRBJ1-2; no reliable D call. The germline V gene encodes CDR1 GTSNPN and CDR2 SVGIG (reference sequence). CDR3 length: 14 amino acids. V lost 7 bases and J lost 2, with 17 bases in between. The CDR3 DNA reads TGTGCCTCGCGGCCGTGGAGTCCAAACTATGGCTACACCTTC. It encodes CASRPWSPNYGYTF.

The J gene is TRBJ2-3, the V gene TRBV5-1; D gene uncertain. The germline gives CDR1 SGHRS, CDR2 YFSETQ. CDR3 length equals 12 residues. With 7 bases removed from V and 2 bases from J, the gap between germline ends came to 8 bases. This CDR3 is CASHHHTDTQYF. CDR3 coding DNA: TGCGCCAGCCATCATCACACAGATACGCAGTATTTT.

This clone was seen a handful of times. The rearrangement links TRBV7-2 to TRBJ1-1; D call uncertain. Germline loops: CDR1 SGHTA, CDR2 FQGNSA. The CDR3 totals 11 residues. The V end was cut by 1 base, the J end by 12 bases, with 9 bases between. The CDR3 spells CASSLDVETFF. In nucleotides, the CDR3 is TGTGCCAGCAGCTTAGACGTGGAGACTTTCTTT.

V gene TRBV9 combines with J gene TRBJ2-3; 7 bases fit TRBD2. The CDR3 is made up of 16 amino acids. With 3 bases clipped from V and 4 bases from J, the junction kept 11 bases outside the gene matches. Germline CDR1 reads SGDLS; CDR2 reads YYNGEE. Here the CDR3 DNA reads TGTGCCAGCAGCGCTTACAGCGGGGTGGCGGCAGATACGCAGTATTTT. Amino acid sequence: CASSAYSGVAADTQYF.

The V gene is TRBV6-5, the J gene TRBJ2-5; the match to TRBD2 covers 12 bases. The J segment lost 11 bases and the V segment lost 5 bases, leaving 12 bases of the junction unmatched. This CDR3 is built from 15 residues. Germline CDR1 reads MNHEY; CDR2 reads SVGAGI. The CDR3 loop reads CASSKLAGGSREQYF. The DNA of the CDR3 is TGTGCCAGCAGTAAACTAGCGGGGGGTTCTCGGGAGCAGTACTTC.

The chain links TRBV5-1 to TRBJ1-4; 11 nucleotides match TRBD1. V shed 4 bases and J 7 bases; nucleotides not matched to a gene: 12. The CDR3 runs to 17 residues. Germline-derived CDR1 and CDR2 are SGHRS and YFSETQ. CDR3 DNA sequence: TGCGCCAGCAGCCGTGGACAGGGGGCTAGGGTGGGTGAAAAACTGTTTTTT. Protein product: CASSRGQGARVGEKLFF. Filled out from reference TRBV5-1 and TRBJ1-4, the complete variable domain reads KAGVTQTPRYLIKTRGQQVTLSCSPISGHRSVSWYQQTPGQGLQFLFEYFSETQRNKGNFPGRFSGRQFSNSRSEMNVSTLELGDSALYLCASSRGQGARVGEKLFFGSGTQLSVL.

V gene TRBV2 combines with J gene TRBJ1-3, with a weak D call TRBD1 (6 bases). V lost 5 bases and J lost 0, with 14 bases in between. Germline CDR1 and CDR2: SNHLY and FYNNEI. This CDR3 is built from 16 residues. This CDR3 reads CASSYIRGSSGNTIYF. The CDR3 DNA sequence: TGTGCCAGCAGTTATATTAGGGGGAGCTCTGGAAACACCATATATTTT.

The chain joins TRBV23-1 to TRBJ1-5, with 7 bases lining up with TRBD1. TRBV23-1 is flagged as an ORF with uncertain function. V trimming: 2 bases; J trimming: 0 bases; junction bases outside the gene matches: 13. CDR3 length: 19 amino acids. The CDR3, as DNA: TGCGCCAGCAGTCAAAGTCCGGACAGGACTTTAATTAGCAATCAGCCCCAGCATTTT. Translated, it gives CASSQSPDRTLISNQPQHF.

This rearrangement joins TRBV18 to TRBJ1-4; 7 bases are shared with TRBD1. This CDR3 is built from 14 residues. Trimming removed 1 base from V and 4 bases from J; junction bases left unmatched: 0. Germline CDR1 and CDR2: KGHSH and LQKENI. The DNA for the CDR3 is TGTGCCAGCTCACCACGGGACAGTAATGAAAAACTGTTTTTT. It translates to CASSPRDSNEKLFF.

V usage is TRBV7-3 and J usage is TRBJ2-2; 7 bases match TRBD1. V shed 5 bases and J 1 base; nucleotides not matched to a gene: 4. The CDR3 covers 15 residues. CDR1 and CDR2 from the germline V gene are SGHTA and FQGTGA. The CDR3 sequence is CASSPGTVNTGELFF. The CDR3 nucleotides are TGTGCCAGCAGCCCCGGGACAGTGAACACCGGGGAGCTGTTTTTT.

This chain links TRBV11-2 with TRBJ2-1; 9 bases map to TRBD1. CDR1 is SGHAT and CDR2 is FQNNGV in the germline V gene. CDR3 length equals 13 residues. The V segment lost 8 bases and the J segment 9 bases; nucleotides outside the gene matches: 8. CDR3 amino acids: CASVSQGAGEQFF. The CDR3 DNA is TGTGCCAGCGTATCACAGGGGGCCGGTGAGCAGTTCTTC.

The CDR3 nucleotides are TGTGCCAGCAGTGAAGGGGCAGGGTTGTTGAACACTGAAGCTTTCTTT. Translation: CASSEGAGLLNTEAFF. The V call is TRBV2, the J call TRBJ1-1, with D possibly TRBD1 on 5 matching bases. Looked up from germline, CDR1 is SNHLY and CDR2 is FYNNEI. This CDR3 is 16 amino acids long. Trimming took off 1 base at V and 0 bases at J, with 12 bases between the two ends. Complete variable domain (other parts from reference TRBV2 and TRBJ1-1): EPEVTQTPSHQVTQMGQEVILRCVPISNHLYFYWYRQILGQKVEFLVSFYNNEISEKSEIFDDQFSVERPDGSNFTLKIRSTKLEDSAMYFCASSEGAGLLNTEAFFGQGTRLTVV.

The rearrangement joins TRBV6-5 to TRBJ1-2; 7 bases are shared with TRBD1. After removal of 10 bases from V and 7 bases from J, the junction contained 6 bases not matched to a gene. From germline, CDR1 is MNHEY and CDR2 SVGAGI. CDR3 length: 11 residues. For the CDR3, the DNA is TGTGCCACCACAGGGGCGGGTGGCTACACCTTC. It yields the protein CATTGAGGYTF.

The chain combines TRBV18 with TRBJ2-5, with D possibly being TRBD2 (5 bases). CDR1 is KGHSH, CDR2 LQKENI, per germline. The CDR3 extends over 15 amino acids. V lost 2 bases and J 2 bases, leaving 12 bases between the germline ends. The chain's CDR3 is CASSPDTRKQETQYF. The CDR3 nucleotides are TGTGCCAGCTCACCAGATACTAGAAAACAAGAGACCCAGTACTTC. Looking up the rest from reference TRBV18 and TRBJ2-5 gives the full variable domain: NAGVMQNPRHLVRRRGQEARLRCSPMKGHSHVYWYRQLPEEGLKFMVYLQKENIIDESGMPKERFSAEFPKEGPSILRIQQVVRGDSAAYFCASSPDTRKQETQYFGPGTRLLVL.

The rearrangement joins TRBV10-2 to TRBJ2-1, with 8 bases matching TRBD2. J was trimmed by 10 bases and V by 7 bases; bases with no gene match: 15. The CDR3 runs 15 residues. CDR1 WSHSY and CDR2 SAAADI come from the germline V gene. CDR3 DNA sequence: TGCGCCAGCACCCCCCAGCGGGAGTTATTCCTGGAGCAGTTCTTC. Translation: CASTPQRELFLEQFF.

This chain joins TRBV30 and TRBJ2-1; 11 nucleotides agree with TRBD1. This CDR3 contains 19 residues. Germline CDR1 reads GTSNPN; CDR2 reads SVGIG (reference sequence). The V and J ends lost 3 bases and 5 bases, in that order; junction bases with no gene match: 18. The CDR3 DNA reads TGTGCCTGGAGGGGCCGGACAGGGGGCGATCCCTTGAGGAACAATGAGCAGTTCTTC. This gives the protein CAWRGRTGGDPLRNNEQFF.

The chain combines TRBV14 with TRBJ2-5; perhaps TRBD1 as D (6 bases). V lost 0 bases and J 5 bases, leaving 19 bases between the germline ends. Germline V lookup: CDR1 SGHDN, CDR2 FVKESK. This CDR3 has 17 residues. The CDR3 coding sequence is TGTGCCAGCAGCCAAGATCTTGGGTTCGGCCAGGGGGAGACCCAGTACTTC. Translating it yields CASSQDLGFGQGETQYF.

This chain uses TRBV7-9 with TRBJ1-2, with no clear D. Germline-derived CDR1 and CDR2 are SEHNR and FQNEAQ (reference sequence). V was shortened by 5 bases and J by 2 bases, with 6 bases between the two germline ends. The CDR3 is 12 amino acids. CDR3 DNA sequence: TGTGCCAGCAGCCACGAGAACTATGGCTACACCTTC. Translation gives CASSHENYGYTF. Based on the CDR3 plus reference TRBV7-9 and TRBJ1-2, the full variable domain is DTGVSQNPRHKITKRGQNVTFRCDPISEHNRLYWYRQTLGQGPEFLTYFQNEAQLEKSRLLSDRFSAERPKGSFSTLEIQRTEQGDSAMYLCASSHENYGYTFGSGTRLTVV.

In this sample, this clone turned up a few times. This chain connects TRBV19 to TRBJ1-6; D is possibly TRBD1 (5 bases). The germline CDR1 and CDR2 sequences are LNHDA and SQIVND (reference sequence). Trimming pared 11 bases from V and 7 bases from J, leaving 18 bases between. This CDR3 is 14 amino acids long. CDR3 in amino acids: CACRRGEGNSPLHF. The CDR3 DNA reads as TGTGCCTGTCGACGGGGGGAGGGAAATTCACCCCTCCACTTT. The whole variable domain, filled in from reference TRBV19 and TRBJ1-6, reads DGGITQSPKYLFRKEGQNVTLSCEQNLNHDAMYWYRQDPGQGLRLIYYSQIVNDFQKGDIAEGYSVSREKKESFPLTVTSAQKNPTAFYLCACRRGEGNSPLHFGNGTRLTVT.